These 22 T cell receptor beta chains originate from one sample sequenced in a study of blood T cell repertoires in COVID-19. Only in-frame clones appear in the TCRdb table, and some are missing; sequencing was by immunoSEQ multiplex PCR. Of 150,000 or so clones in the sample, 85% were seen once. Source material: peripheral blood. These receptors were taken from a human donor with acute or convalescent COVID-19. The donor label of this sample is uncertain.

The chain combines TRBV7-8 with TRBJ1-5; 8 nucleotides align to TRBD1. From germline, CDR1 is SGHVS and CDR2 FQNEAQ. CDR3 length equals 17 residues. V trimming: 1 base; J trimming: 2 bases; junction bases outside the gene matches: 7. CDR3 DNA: TGTGCCAGCAGCTTAGTAGGGGGGACAGGTGGCAATCAGCCCCAGCATTTT. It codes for CASSLVGGTGGNQPQHF.

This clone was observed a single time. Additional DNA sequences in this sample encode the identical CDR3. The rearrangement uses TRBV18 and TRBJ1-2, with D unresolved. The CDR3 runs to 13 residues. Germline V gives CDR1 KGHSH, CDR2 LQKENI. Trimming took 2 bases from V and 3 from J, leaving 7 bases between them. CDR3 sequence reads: CASSPGQDYGYTF. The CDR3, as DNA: TGTGCCAGCTCACCAGGGCAAGACTATGGCTACACCTTC.

The CDR3 DNA reads TGTGCCTGGAGGGGGCAAGGCACAGATACGCAGTATTTT. Translation gives CAWRGQGTDTQYF. The genes are TRBV28 and TRBJ2-3, with a weak D call TRBD1 (7 bases). This CDR3 has 13 residues. The germline V gene encodes CDR1 MDHEN and CDR2 SYDVKM. Trimming shortened V by 11 bases and J by 1 base, and 13 bases separated the two germline ends.

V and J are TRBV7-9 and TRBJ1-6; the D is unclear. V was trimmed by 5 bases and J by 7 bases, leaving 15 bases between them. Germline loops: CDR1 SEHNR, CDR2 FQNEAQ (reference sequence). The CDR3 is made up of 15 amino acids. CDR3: CASSPASITNSPLHF. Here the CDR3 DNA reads TGTGCCAGCAGCCCCGCGTCTATTACCAATTCACCCCTCCACTTT.

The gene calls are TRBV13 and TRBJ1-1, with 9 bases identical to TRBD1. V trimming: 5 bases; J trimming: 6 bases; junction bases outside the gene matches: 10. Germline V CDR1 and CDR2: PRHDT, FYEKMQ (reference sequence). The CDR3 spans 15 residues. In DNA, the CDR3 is TGTGCCAGCAGCCGTTTTAAGGGACAGGGCCCTGAAGCTTTCTTT. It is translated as CASSRFKGQGPEAFF.

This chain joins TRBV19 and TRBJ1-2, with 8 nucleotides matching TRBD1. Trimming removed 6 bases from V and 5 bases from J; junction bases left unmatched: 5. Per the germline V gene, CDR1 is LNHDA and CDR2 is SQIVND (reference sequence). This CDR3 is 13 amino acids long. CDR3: CASSRQGLYGYTF. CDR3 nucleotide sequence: TGTGCCAGTAGCCGACAGGGGCTTTATGGCTACACCTTC. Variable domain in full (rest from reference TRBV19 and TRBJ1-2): DGGITQSPKYLFRKEGQNVTLSCEQNLNHDAMYWYRQDPGQGLRLIYYSQIVNDFQKGDIAEGYSVSREKKESFPLTVTSAQKNPTAFYLCASSRQGLYGYTFGSGTRLTVV.

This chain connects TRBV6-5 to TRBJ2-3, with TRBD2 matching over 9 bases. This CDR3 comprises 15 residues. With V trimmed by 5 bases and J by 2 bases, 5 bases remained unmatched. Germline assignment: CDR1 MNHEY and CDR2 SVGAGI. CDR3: CASSLRGGLTDTQYF. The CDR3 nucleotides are TGTGCCAGCAGTCTGCGGGGGGGCCTCACAGATACGCAGTATTTT.

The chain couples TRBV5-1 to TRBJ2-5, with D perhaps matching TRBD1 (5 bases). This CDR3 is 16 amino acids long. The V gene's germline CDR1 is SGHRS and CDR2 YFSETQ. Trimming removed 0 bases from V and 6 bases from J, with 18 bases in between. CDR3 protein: CASSLGGGRDRQTQYF. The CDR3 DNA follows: TGCGCCAGCAGCTTGGGAGGCGGCAGGGATAGACAGACCCAGTACTTC.

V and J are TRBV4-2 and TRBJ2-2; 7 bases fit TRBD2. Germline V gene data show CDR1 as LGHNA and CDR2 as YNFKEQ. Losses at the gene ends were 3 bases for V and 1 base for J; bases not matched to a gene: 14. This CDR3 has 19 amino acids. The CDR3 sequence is CASSQRLARRGGNTGELFF. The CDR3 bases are TGTGCCAGCAGCCAGCGTCTCGCCCGCCGCGGGGGGAACACCGGGGAGCTGTTTTTT.

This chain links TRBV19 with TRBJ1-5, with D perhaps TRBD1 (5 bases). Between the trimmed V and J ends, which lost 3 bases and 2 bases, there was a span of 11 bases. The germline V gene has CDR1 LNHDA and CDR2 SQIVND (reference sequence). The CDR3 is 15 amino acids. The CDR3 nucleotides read TGTGCCAGTAGTATCTGGGGGGAGGGCAATCAGCCCCAGCATTTT. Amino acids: CASSIWGEGNQPQHF.

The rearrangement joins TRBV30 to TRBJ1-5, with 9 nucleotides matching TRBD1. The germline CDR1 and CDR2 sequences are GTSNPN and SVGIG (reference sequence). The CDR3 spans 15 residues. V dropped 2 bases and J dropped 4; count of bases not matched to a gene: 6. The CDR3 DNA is TGTGCCTGGAGTAGTCCGGGACAGGGAAATCAGCCCCAGCATTTT. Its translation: CAWSSPGQGNQPQHF.

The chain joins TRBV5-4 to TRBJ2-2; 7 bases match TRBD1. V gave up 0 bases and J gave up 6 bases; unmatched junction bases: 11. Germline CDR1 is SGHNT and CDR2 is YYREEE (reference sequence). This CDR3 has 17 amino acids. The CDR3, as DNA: TGTGCCAGCAGCTTGGGTGTCAGGGGGAGTAACGCCGGGGAGCTGTTTTTT. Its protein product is CASSLGVRGSNAGELFF. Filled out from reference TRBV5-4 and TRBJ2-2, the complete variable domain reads ETGVTQSPTHLIKTRGQQVTLRCSSQSGHNTVSWYQQALGQGPQFIFQYYREEENGRGNFPPRFSGLQFPNYSSELNVNALELDDSALYLCASSLGVRGSNAGELFFGEGSRLTVL.

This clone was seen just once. In nucleotides, the CDR3 is TGTGCCAGCAGCCCCTTGACTAGCGGGTTAGCCAAAAACATTCAGTACTTC. It translates to CASSPLTSGLAKNIQYF. The J gene is TRBJ2-4, the V gene TRBV7-2; 10 bases fit TRBD2. This CDR3 spans 17 amino acids. V lost 5 bases and J lost 0; bases outside the gene matches: 7. Germline assignment: CDR1 SGHTA and CDR2 FQGNSA.

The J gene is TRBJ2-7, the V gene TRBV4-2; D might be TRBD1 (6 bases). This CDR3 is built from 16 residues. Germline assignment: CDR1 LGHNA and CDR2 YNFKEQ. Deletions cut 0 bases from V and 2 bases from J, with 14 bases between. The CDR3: CASSQDRTGQTYEQYF. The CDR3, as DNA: TGTGCCAGCAGCCAAGATCGAACGGGACAAACCTACGAGCAGTACTTC.

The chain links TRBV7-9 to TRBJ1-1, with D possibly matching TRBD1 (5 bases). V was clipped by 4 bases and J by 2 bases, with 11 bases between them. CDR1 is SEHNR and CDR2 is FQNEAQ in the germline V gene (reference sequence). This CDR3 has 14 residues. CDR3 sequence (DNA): TGTGCCAGCAGCTATGAAGGGGTTAACACTGAAGCTTTCTTT. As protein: CASSYEGVNTEAFF.

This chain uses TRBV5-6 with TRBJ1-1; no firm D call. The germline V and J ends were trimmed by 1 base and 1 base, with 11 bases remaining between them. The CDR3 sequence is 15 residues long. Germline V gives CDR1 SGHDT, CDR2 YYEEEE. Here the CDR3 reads CASSLRSRRNTEAFF. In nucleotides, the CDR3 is TGTGCCAGCAGCTTGAGGAGCCGGAGGAACACTGAAGCTTTCTTT. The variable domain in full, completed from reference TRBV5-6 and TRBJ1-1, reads DAGVTQSPTHLIKTRGQQVTLRCSPKSGHDTVSWYQQALGQGPQFIFQYYEEEERQRGNFPDRFSGHQFPNYSSELNVNALLLGDSALYLCASSLRSRRNTEAFFGQGTRLTVV.

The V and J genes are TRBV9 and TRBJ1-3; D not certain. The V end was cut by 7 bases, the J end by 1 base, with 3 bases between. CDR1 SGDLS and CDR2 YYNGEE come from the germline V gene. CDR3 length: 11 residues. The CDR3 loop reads CASRSGNTIYF. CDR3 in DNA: TGTGCCAGCCGGTCTGGAAACACCATATATTTT.

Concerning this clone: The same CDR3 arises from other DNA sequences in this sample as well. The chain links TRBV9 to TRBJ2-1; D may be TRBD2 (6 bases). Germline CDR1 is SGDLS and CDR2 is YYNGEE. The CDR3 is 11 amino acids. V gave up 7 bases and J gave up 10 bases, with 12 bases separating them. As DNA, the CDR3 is TGTGCCAGCTGGGGGGTGGGGGAGCAGTTCTTC. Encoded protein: CASWGVGEQFF.

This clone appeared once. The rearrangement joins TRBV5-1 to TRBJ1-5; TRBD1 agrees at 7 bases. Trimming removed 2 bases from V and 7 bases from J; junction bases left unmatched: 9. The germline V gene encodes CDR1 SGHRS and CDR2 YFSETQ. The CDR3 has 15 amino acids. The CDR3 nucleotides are TGCGCCAGCAGCTTAATAGGGGGCGTCGGGCAGCCCCAGCATTTT. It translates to CASSLIGGVGQPQHF.

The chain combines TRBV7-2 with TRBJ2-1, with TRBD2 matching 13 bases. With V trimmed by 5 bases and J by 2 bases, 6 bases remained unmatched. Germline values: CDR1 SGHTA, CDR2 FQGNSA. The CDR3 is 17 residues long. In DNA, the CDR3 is TGTGCCAGCAGCATCCCTACTAGCGGGGGGGCCTACAATGAGCAGTTCTTC. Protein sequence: CASSIPTSGGAYNEQFF.

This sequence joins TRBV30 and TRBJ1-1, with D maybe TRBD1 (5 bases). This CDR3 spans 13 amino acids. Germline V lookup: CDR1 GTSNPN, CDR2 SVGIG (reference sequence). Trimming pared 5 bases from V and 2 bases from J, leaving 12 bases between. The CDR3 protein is CAWDHGGNTEAFF. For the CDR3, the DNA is TGTGCCTGGGACCACGGGGGAAACACTGAAGCTTTCTTT.

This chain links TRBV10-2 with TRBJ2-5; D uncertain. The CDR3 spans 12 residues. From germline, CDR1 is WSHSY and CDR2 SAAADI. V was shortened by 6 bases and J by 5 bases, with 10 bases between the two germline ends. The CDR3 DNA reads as TGCGCCAGCAGAGATATTCGGGAGACCCAGTACTTC. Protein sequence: CASRDIRETQYF.